This T cell receptor beta chain was documented in a study of T cell responses to AZD1222 COVID-19 vaccine. This CDR3 has 12 amino acids. Germline values: CDR1 PRHDT, CDR2 FYEKMQ (reference sequence). Trimming took off 3 bases at V and 13 bases at J, with 15 bases between the two ends. Findings of the study overall: After the peak T cell response, and only then, were repertoires sampled. Spike-specific TCR breadth and depth were elevated following two AZD1222 doses. Donors in the cohort were predominantly white British and more often female, and clonal diversity was possibly underestimated.

Assay used: immunoSEQ multiplex PCR; TCRdb lists only in-frame clones, some missing. The table shows about 180,000 clones, with about nine tenths occurring only once. Concerning this clone: The antigen is undetermined.

Sequencing used peripheral blood, obtained on day 0 of AZD1222 vaccination. V and J are TRBV13 and TRBJ1-1; TRBD1 is a possible D gene (5 bases). This TCR was sampled from an adult in good health. The CDR3 nucleotides are TGTGCCAGCAGCTTCCACCGGGGCTTGGGTTTCTTT. The encoded protein is CASSFHRGLGFF.